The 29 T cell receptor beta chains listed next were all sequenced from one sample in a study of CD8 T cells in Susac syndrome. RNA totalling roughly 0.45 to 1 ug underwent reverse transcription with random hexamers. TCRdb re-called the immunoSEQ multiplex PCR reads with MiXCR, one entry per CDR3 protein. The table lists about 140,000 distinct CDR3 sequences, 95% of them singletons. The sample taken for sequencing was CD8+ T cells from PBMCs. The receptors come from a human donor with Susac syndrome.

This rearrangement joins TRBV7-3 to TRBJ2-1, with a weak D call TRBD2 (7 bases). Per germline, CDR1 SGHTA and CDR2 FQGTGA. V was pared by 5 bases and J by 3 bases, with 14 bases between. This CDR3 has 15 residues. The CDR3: CASSPGGPYYNEQFF. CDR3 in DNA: TGTGCCAGCAGCCCGGGGGGCCCTTACTACAATGAGCAGTTCTTC.

The CDR3 reads CASKTGQFEGVFYEQFF. The CDR3 DNA follows: TGTGCCAGCAAAACCGGACAGTTCGAGGGAGTGTTCTATGAGCAGTTCTTC. V is TRBV28 and J is TRBJ2-1; D perhaps matches TRBD1 (6 bases). Per germline, CDR1 MDHEN and CDR2 SYDVKM. V was shortened by 7 bases and J by 8 bases, with 27 bases between the two germline ends. The CDR3 extends over 17 amino acids.

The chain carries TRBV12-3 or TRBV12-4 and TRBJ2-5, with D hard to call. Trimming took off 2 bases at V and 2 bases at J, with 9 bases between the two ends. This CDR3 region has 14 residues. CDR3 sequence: CASSLSSRQETQYF. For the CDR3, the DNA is TGTGCCAGCAGTTTATCTAGTCGGCAAGAGACCCAGTACTTC.

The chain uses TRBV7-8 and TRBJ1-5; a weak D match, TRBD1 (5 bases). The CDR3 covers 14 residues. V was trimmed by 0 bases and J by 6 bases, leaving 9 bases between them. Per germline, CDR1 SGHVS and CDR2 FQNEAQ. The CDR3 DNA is TGTGCCAGCAGCTTAGCTGCCGGGGGTCAGCCCCAGCATTTT. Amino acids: CASSLAAGGQPQHF.

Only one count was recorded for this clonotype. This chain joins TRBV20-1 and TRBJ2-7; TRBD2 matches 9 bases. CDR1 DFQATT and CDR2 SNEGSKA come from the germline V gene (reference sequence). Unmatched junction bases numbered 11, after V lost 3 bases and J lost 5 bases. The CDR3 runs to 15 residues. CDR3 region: CSARNGLAGAHEQYF. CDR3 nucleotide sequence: TGCAGTGCTAGGAATGGTTTAGCGGGAGCCCACGAGCAGTACTTC.

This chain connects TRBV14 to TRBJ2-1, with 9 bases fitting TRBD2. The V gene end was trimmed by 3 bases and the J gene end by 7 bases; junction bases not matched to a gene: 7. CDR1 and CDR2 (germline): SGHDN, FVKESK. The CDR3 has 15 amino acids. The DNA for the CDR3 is TGTGCCAGCAGCCATCGCGGGAGGGCCGGGAATGAGCAGTTCTTC. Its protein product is CASSHRGRAGNEQFF.

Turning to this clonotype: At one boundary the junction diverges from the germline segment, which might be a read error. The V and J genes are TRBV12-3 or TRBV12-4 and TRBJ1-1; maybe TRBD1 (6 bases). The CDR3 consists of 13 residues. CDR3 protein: CASSWIRDTEVFF. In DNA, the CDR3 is TGTGCCAGCAGTTGGATACGGGACACTGAAGTTTTCTTT.

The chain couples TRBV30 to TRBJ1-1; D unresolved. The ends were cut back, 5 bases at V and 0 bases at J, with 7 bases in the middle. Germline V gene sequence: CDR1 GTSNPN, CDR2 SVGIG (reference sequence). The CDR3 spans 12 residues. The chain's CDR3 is CAWDTMNTEAFF. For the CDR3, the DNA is TGTGCCTGGGACACCATGAACACTGAAGCTTTCTTT.

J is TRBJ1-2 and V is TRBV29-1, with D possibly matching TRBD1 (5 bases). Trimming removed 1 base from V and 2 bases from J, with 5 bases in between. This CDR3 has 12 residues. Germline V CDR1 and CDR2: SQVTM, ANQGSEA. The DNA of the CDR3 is TGCAGCGTTGAAGCAGGGAACTATGGCTACACCTTC. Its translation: CSVEAGNYGYTF.

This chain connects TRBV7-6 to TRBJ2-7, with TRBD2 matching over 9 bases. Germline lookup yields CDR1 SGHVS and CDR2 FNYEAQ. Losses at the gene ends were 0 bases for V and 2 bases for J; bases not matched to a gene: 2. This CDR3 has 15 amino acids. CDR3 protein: CASSLASGSPYEQYF. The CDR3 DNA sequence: TGTGCCAGCAGCTTAGCTAGCGGGAGTCCCTACGAGCAGTACTTC.

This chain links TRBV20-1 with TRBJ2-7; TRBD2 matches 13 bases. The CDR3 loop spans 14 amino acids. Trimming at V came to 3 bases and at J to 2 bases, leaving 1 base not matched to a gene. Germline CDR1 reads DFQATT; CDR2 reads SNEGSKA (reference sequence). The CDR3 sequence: CSASGTSGTYEQYF. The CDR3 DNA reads TGCAGTGCTAGCGGGACTAGCGGGACCTACGAGCAGTACTTC.

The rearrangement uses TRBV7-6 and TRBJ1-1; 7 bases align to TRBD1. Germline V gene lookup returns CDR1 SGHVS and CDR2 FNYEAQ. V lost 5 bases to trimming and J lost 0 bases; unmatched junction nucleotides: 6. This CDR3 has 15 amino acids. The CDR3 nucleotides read TGTGCCAGCAGCGCCGGGGACAGCTTGAACACTGAAGCTTTCTTT. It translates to CASSAGDSLNTEAFF.

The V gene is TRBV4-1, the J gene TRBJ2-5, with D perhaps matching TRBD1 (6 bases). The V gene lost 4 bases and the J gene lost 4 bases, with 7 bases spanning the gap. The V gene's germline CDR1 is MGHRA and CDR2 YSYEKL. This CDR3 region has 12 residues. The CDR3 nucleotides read TGCGCCAGCAGCCCGACAGGAGAGACCCAGTACTTC. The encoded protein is CASSPTGETQYF.

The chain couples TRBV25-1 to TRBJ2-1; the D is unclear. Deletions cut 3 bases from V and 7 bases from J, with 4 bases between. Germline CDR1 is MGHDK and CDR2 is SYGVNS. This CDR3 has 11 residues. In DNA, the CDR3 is TGTGCCAGCAGTGACTTTAATGAGCAGTTCTTC. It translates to CASSDFNEQFF. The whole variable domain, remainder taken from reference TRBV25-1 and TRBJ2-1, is EADIYQTPRYLVIGTGKKITLECSQTMGHDKMYWYQQDPGMELHLIHYSYGVNSTEKGDLSSESTVSRIRTEHFPLTLESARPSHTSQYLCASSDFNEQFFGPGTRLTVL.

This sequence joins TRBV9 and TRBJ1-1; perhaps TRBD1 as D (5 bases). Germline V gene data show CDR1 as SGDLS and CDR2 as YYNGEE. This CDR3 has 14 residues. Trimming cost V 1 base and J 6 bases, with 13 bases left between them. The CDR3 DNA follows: TGTGCCAGCAGCGTAAGAGGGGCTGGGGCTGAAGCTTTCTTT. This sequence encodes CASSVRGAGAEAFF.

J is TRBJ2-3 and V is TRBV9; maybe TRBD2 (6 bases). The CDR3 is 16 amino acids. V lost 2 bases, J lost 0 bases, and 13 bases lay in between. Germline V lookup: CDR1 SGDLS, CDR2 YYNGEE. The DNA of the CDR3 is TGTGCCAGCAGCGTGCAAGGAGGGCCTAGCACAGATACGCAGTATTTT. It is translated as CASSVQGGPSTDTQYF.

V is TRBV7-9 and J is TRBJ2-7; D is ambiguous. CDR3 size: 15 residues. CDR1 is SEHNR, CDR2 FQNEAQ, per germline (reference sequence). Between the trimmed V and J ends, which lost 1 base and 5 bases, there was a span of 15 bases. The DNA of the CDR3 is TGTGCCAGCAGCTTAGTCCAGGCGTCGCCAAACGAGCAGTACTTC. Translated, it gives CASSLVQASPNEQYF.

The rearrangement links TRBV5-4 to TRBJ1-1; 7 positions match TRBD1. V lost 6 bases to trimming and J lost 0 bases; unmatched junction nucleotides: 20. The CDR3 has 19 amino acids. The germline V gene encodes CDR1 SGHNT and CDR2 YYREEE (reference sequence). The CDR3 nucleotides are TGTGCCAGCAACCGGCTCGGGACAGACAGCTATAACATGAACACTGAAGCTTTCTTT. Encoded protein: CASNRLGTDSYNMNTEAFF.

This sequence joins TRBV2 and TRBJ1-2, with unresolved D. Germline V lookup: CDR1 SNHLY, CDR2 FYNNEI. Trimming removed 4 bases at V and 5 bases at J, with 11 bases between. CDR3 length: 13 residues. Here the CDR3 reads CASSGYGDYGYTF. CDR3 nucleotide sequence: TGTGCCAGCAGTGGTTACGGGGATTATGGCTACACCTTC.

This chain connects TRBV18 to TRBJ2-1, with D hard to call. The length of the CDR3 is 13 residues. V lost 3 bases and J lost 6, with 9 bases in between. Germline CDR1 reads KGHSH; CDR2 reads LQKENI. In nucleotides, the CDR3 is TGTGCCAGCTCACCGGGATTGGGCAATGAGCAGTTCTTC. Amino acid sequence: CASSPGLGNEQFF.

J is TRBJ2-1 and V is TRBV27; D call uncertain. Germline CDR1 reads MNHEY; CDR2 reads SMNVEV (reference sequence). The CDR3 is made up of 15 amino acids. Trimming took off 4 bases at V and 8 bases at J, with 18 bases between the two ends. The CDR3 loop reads CASSSTLGLVHEQFF. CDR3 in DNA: TGTGCCAGCAGTTCGACACTCGGCCTCGTCCATGAGCAGTTCTTC.

The CDR3 loop is CASSDGFSYRGKAKNIQYF. In DNA form, the CDR3 reads TGTGCCAGCAGTGACGGCTTTTCCTACAGGGGGAAAGCCAAAAACATTCAGTACTTC. This sequence joins TRBV6-1 and TRBJ2-4; 8 positions agree with TRBD1. CDR3 length equals 19 residues. Germline CDR1 reads MNHNS; CDR2 reads SASEGT. The ends lost 3 bases at V and 0 bases at J; junction bases unmatched: 13.

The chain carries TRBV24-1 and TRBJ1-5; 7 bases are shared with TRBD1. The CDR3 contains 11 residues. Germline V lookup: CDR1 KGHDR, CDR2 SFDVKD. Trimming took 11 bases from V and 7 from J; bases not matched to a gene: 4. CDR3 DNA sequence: TGTGCCATCCCAGGGGGGCAGCCCCAGCATTTT. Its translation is CAIPGGQPQHF.

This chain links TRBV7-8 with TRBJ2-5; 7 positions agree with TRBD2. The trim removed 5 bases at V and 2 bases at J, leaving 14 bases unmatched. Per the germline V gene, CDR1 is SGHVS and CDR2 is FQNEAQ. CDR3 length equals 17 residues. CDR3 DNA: TGTGCCAGCAGCCCAGAGGACCTCATGCGGGGGCAAGAGACCCAGTACTTC. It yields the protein CASSPEDLMRGQETQYF.

The CDR3 nucleotides read TGTGCCACCAGTGCTGGGGACATGAACACTGAAGCTTTCTTT. Protein sequence: CATSAGDMNTEAFF. The chain employs TRBV15 and TRBJ1-1, with a tentative D call TRBD1 (6 bases). The CDR3 length is 14 residues. Germline values: CDR1 LNHNV, CDR2 YYDKDF (reference sequence). Trimming took off 6 bases at V and 0 bases at J, with 11 bases between the two ends.

The CDR3 coding sequence is TGTGCCAGCAGCCAAGAGGGCCCCGCCCCTGACTACGAGCAGTACTTC. Protein product: CASSQEGPAPDYEQYF. V and J are TRBV4-2 and TRBJ2-7; D is undetermined. V was cut by 0 bases and J by 3 bases, with 15 bases left in between. In germline, CDR1 is LGHNA, CDR2 YNFKEQ. CDR3 size: 16 residues.

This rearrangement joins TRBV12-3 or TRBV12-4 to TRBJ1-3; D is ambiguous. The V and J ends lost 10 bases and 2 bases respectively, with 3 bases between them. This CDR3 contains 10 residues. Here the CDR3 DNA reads TGTGCCATAGCTGGAAACACCATATATTTT. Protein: CAIAGNTIYF.

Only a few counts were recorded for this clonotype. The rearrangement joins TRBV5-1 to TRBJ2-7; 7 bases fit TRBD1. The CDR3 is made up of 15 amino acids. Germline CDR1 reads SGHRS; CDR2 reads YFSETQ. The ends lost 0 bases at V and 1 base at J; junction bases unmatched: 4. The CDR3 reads CASSLDRGQSYEQYF. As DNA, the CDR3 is TGCGCCAGCAGCTTGGATCGGGGACAGTCCTACGAGCAGTACTTC.

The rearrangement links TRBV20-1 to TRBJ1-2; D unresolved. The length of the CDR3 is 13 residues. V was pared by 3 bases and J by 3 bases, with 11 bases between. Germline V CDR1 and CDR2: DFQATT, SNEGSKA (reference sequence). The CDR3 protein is CSARAGDYYGYTF. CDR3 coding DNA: TGCAGTGCTAGGGCCGGGGATTACTATGGCTACACCTTC.